The present TCR beta chain was sequenced within a study of Ad26.COV2.S vaccination and SARS-CoV-2 variants. V dropped 4 bases and J dropped 12 bases, with 10 bases sitting between them. Looked up from germline, CDR1 is MDHEN and CDR2 is SYDVKM. The CDR3 is 12 residues long. Treatment noted: roughly 18 received Ad26.COV2.S at low or high dose, single or two shots; about five received placebo; per-sample allocation not given. The study sampled participants on day 63 after the first vaccine or placebo injection. Vaccine was an Ad26 vector expressing Wuhan-strain SARS-CoV-2 spike. The protocol was immunoSEQ multiplex PCR, while the TCRdb copy is restricted to in-frame clones and leaves out a portion. The sample lists roughly 500,000 clones, 89% occurring once.

The V and J genes are TRBV28 and TRBJ1-6, with D unclear. The source is a person aged 18-65 years who received the Ad26.COV2.S COVID-19 vaccine or a placebo. The sample here was peripheral blood, taken in a trial of Ad26.COV2.S vaccine versus placebo. This chain's CDR3 is CASSSRVLPLHF. The CDR3 coding sequence is TGTGCCAGCAGTTCCCGGGTCTTACCCCTCCACTTT.